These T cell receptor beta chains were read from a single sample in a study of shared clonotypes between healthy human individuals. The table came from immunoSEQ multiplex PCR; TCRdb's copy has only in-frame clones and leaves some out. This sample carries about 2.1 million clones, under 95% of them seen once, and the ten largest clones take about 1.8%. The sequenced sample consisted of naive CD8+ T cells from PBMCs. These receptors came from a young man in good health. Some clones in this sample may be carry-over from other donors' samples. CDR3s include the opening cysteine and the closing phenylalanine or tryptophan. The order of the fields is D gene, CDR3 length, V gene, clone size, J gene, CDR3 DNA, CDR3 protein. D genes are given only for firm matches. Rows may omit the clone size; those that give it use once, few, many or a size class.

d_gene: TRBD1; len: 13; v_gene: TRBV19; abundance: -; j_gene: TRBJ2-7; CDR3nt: TGTGCCAGTAGTCCCGGGACAGACTACGAGCAGTACTTC; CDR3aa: CASSPGTDYEQYF
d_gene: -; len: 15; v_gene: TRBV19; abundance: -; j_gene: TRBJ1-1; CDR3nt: TGTGCCAGTAGTATGCAGGCGGGGGTGAACACTGAAGCTTTCTTT; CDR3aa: CASSMQAGVNTEAFF
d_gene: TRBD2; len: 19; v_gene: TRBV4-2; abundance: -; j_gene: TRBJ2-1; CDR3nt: TGTGCCAGCAGCCAAGTGCCCCTAGCGGGATTCAACGGGATCCATGAGCAGTTCTTC; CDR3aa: CASSQVPLAGFNGIHEQFF
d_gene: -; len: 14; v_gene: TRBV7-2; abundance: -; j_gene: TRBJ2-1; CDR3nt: TGTGCCAGCAGCTTAGAGTTAGCGTACAATGAGCAGTTCTTC; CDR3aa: CASSLELAYNEQFF
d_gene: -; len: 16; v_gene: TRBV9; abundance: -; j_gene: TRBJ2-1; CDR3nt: TGTGCCAGCAGCGCAAGGTCCGACCCGGGCACTTTTGAGCAGTTCTTC; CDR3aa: CASSARSDPGTFEQFF
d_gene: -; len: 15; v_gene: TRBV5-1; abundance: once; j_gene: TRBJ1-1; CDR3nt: TGCGCCAGCAGCTTGCACAGGGTGGGAGGCACTGAAGCTTTCTTT; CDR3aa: CASSLHRVGGTEAFF
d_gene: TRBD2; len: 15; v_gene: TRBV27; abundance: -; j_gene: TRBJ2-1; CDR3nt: TGTGCCAGCAGTTTCGAACTAGCGCTCTACAATGAGCAGTTCTTC; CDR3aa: CASSFELALYNEQFF
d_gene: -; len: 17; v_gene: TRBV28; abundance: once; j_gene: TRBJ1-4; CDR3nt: TGTGCCAGCAGTTTATGGGGTTTGGGTTCTTCTAATGAAAAACTGTTTTTT; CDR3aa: CASSLWGLGSSNEKLFF
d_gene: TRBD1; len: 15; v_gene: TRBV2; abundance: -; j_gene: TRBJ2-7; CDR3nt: TGTGCCAGCGGACAAACAGGGGATAGCTCCTACGAGCAGTACTTC; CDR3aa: CASGQTGDSSYEQYF
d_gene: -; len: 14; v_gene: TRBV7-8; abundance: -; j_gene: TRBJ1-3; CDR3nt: TGTGCCAGCAGCTCTTGGGGAGATGGAAACACCATATATTTT; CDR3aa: CASSSWGDGNTIYF
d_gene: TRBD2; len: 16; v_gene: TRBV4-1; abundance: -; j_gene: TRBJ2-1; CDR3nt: TGCGCCAGCAGCCATCAAACTAGCGGGAGAAACAATGAGCAGTTCTTC; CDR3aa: CASSHQTSGRNNEQFF
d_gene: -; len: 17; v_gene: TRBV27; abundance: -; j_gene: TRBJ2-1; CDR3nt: TGTGCCAGCAGTTTAAAAAGGGGCGTTGGGGCACTAAATGAGCAGTTCTTC; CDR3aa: CASSLKRGVGALNEQFF
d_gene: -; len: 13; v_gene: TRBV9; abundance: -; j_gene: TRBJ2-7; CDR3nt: TGTGCCAGCAGCGTAGCTTTAACCTACGAGCAGTACTTC; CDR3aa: CASSVALTYEQYF
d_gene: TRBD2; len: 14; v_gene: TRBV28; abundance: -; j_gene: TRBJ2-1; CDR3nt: TGTGCCAGCAGTTTTCTACGGGAGGGCAATGAGCAGTTCTTC; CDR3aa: CASSFLREGNEQFF
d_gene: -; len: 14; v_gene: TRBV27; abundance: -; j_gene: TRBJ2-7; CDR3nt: TGTGCCAGCACTGCCCGTATCGACGGAGACGAGCAGTACTTC; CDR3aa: CASTARIDGDEQYF
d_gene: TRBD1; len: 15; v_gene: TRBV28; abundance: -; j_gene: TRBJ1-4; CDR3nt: TGTGCCAGCAGAGGTGGAGGGGGCGACGATGAAAAACTGTTTTTT; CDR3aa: CASRGGGGDDEKLFF
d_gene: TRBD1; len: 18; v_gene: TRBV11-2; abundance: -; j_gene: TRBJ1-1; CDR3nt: TGTGCCAGCAGTTTAAGACCCGGGACAGGGGGCGGAAGGGCTGAAGCTTTCTTT; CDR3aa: CASSLRPGTGGGRAEAFF
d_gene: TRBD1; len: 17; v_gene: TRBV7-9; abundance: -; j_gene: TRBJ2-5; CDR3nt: TGTGCCAGCAGCTTCCTAGGTGATCGGACAGGCCAAGAGACCCAGTACTTC; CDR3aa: CASSFLGDRTGQETQYF
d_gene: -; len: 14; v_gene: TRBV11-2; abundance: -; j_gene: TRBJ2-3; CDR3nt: TGTGCCAGCAGCCGCGGCGGGAGCACAGATACGCAGTATTTT; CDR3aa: CASSRGGSTDTQYF
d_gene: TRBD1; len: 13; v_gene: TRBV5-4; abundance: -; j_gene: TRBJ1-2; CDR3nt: TGTGCCAGCGCCCAGGGGGATCCCGATGGCTACACCTTC; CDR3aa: CASAQGDPDGYTF
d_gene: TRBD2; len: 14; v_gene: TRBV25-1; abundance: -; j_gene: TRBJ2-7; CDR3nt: TGTGCCAGCATGGGCGGGAGCGCTTCCTACGAGCAGTACTTC; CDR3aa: CASMGGSASYEQYF
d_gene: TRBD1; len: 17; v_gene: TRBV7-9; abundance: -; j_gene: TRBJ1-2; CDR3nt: TGTGCCAGCAGCGTCGGACCGGGACAGAGGTTAGACTATGGCTACACCTTC; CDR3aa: CASSVGPGQRLDYGYTF
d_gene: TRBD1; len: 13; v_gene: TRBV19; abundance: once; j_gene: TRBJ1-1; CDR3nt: TGTGCCAGTACCAAGGACAGGGGGTATGAAGCTTTCTTT; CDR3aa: CASTKDRGYEAFF
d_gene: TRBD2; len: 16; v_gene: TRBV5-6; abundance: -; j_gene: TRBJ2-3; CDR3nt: TGTGCCAGCAGCTGGGGGACTAGCGGGATTGGGGATACGCAGTATTTT; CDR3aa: CASSWGTSGIGDTQYF
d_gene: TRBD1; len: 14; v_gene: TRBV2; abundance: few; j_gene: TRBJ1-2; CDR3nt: TGTGCCAGCAGTGAGGGACAGGGACGAGATGGCTACACCTTC; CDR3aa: CASSEGQGRDGYTF
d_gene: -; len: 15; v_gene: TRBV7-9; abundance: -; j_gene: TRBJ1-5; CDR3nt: TGTGCCAGCAGCCCGGGCAGGGCTAGCAATCAGCCCCAGCATTTT; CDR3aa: CASSPGRASNQPQHF
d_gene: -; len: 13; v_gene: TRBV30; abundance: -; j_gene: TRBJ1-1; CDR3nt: TGTGCCTGGAGTGTCATTAGAAACACTGAAGCTTTCTTT; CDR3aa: CAWSVIRNTEAFF
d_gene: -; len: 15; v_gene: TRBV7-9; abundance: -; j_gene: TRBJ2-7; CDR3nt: TGTGCCAGCAGCCGCGCACGGGGGAACCGCGGCGAGCAGTACTTC; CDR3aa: CASSRARGNRGEQYF
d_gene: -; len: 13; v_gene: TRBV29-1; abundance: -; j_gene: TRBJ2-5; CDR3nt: TGCAGCTTCCGGATGGGAGCCCAAGAGGCCCAGTACTTC; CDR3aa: CSFRMGAQEAQYF
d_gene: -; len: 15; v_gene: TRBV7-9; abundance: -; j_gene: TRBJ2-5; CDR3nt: TGTGCCAGCAGCCCCCGCGGCAGGCAGGTGGAGACCCAGTACTTC; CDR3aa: CASSPRGRQVETQYF
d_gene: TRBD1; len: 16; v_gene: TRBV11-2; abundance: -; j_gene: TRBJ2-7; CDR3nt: TGTGCCAGCAGCTTTGATTCCGGGACAGGATTCTACGAGCAGTACTTC; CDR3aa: CASSFDSGTGFYEQYF
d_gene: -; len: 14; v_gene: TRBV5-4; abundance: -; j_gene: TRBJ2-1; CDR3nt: TGTGCCAGCATCCTTTGGGGGAGCGTCAATGAGCAGTTCTTC; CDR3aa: CASILWGSVNEQFF
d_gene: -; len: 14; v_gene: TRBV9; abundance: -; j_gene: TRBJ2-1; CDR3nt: TGTGCCAGCAGCGTAGAAACGGGGCGGAATGAGCAGTTCTTC; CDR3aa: CASSVETGRNEQFF
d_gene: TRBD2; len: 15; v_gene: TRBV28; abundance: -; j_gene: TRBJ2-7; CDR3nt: TGTGCCAGCAATTCCGTAGCGGGAGAGTCGTACGAGCAGTACTTC; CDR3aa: CASNSVAGESYEQYF
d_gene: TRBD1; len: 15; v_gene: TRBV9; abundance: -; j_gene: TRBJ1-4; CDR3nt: TGTGCCAGCAGCGCGTCGACAGGGGCAAATGAAAAACTGTTTTTT; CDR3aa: CASSASTGANEKLFF
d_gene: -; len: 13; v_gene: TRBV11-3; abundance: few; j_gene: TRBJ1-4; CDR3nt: TGTGCCAGCACTCATACAGCAGAGGAAAAACTGTTTTTT; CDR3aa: CASTHTAEEKLFF
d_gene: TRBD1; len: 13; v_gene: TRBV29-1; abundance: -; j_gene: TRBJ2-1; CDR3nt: TGCAGCGGAAGGGACAGGGACCCTAGGGAGCAGTTCTTC; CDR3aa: CSGRDRDPREQFF
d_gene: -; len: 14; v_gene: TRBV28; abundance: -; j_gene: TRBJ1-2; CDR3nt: TGTGCCAGCACCCCGCCGGGAGGGGAACCTGGCTACACCTTC; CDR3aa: CASTPPGGEPGYTF
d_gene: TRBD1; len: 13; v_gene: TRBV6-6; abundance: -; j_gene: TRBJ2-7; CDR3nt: TGTGCCAGCAGTTACCTCGGGACAGACGAGCAGTACTTC; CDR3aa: CASSYLGTDEQYF